Below, one T cell receptor (beta chain) is given with its context. The data stem from a study of blood T cell repertoires in COVID-19. Overall study: Sources were T cells, B-cell-depleted T cells, or PBMCs; the material itself was cDNA or gDNA.

This CDR3 contains 14 residues. The V and J ends lost 8 bases and 0 bases respectively, with 10 bases between them. CDR1 and CDR2 (germline): SGHTA, FQGTGA. Some clones are missing from TCRdb's copy, which holds only in-frame ones; the method was immunoSEQ multiplex PCR. This table holds a few hundred thousand clones, approximately 78% found once. The receptor was derived from a man in his forties or fifties who had recovered from COVID-19. The genes are TRBV7-3 and TRBJ2-2; D gene uncertain. The sequenced material came from PBMCs or T cells enriched from blood (not recorded which). The chain's CDR3 is CASSYAPNTGELFF. The CDR3 DNA follows: TGTGCCAGCTCCTACGCTCCGAACACCGGGGAGCTGTTTTTT.